Presented here are 6 T cell receptor beta chains from one specimen sequenced in a study of beta chain features in type 1 diabetes (dated by TCRdb to the late 2010s). Library preparation used the immunoSEQ multiplex PCR assay. All of the isolated RNA was reverse transcribed with the High Capacity cDNA Reverse Transcription Kit, so expressed TCRB transcripts were sequenced. Sourced from immuneACCESS, this table was stored by TCRdb with only in-frame sequences that have V and J called. A share of the clones is absent; for the studies checked, an unresolved V gene accounts for under half, and the remainder has no known explanation. The sample yields about 150,000 clones; approximately 9.9% were counted once. Less than 3% of the sample is in the top ten clones. Material: central memory CD4+ T cells from blood. These receptors all come from a woman aged 18 to 35 in good health.

This clone was found many times. V is TRBV5-1 and J is TRBJ2-7; D might be TRBD2 (6 bases). The germline V gene has CDR1 SGHRS and CDR2 YFSETQ. Trimming pared 5 bases from V and 3 bases from J, leaving 15 bases between. The CDR3 covers 14 residues. The CDR3 spells CASSEEGTYYEQYF. CDR3 sequence (DNA): TGCGCCAGCAGTGAGGAGGGAACCTACTACGAGCAGTACTTC.

This clone appeared a few times. The same CDR3 can be traced to other DNA sequences in this sample. The rearrangement uses TRBV11-1 and TRBJ2-7; 10 nucleotides agree with TRBD2. The V gene end was trimmed by 5 bases and the J gene end by 0 bases; junction bases not matched to a gene: 4. The germline V gene has CDR1 SGHAT and CDR2 FQDESV (reference sequence). This CDR3 contains 15 residues. CDR3 amino acids: CASSPSGRGSYEQYF. DNA of the CDR3: TGTGCCAGCAGCCCTAGCGGGAGAGGCTCCTACGAGCAGTACTTC.

CDR3 amino acids: CASSLRTGSNEQYF. DNA for the CDR3: TGTGCCAGCAGCCTTCGGACAGGGTCAAACGAGCAGTACTTC. This chain uses TRBV5-4 with TRBJ2-7, with 8 bases identical to TRBD1. The junction had 8 bases not matched to a gene; V was cut back by 4 bases and J by 5 bases. CDR1 and CDR2 (germline): SGHNT, YYREEE (reference sequence). This CDR3 contains 14 residues.

The V gene is TRBV7-8, the J gene TRBJ2-5, with 8 bases that match TRBD2. The CDR3 runs to 15 residues. The germline gives CDR1 SGHVS, CDR2 FQNEAQ. V shed 5 bases and J 2 bases; nucleotides not matched to a gene: 7. The CDR3 is CASSRRSGAQETQYF. The CDR3 DNA sequence: TGTGCCAGCAGCCGCCGTAGCGGGGCTCAAGAGACCCAGTACTTC. The complete variable domain, with remaining parts taken from reference TRBV7-8 and TRBJ2-5, reads GAGVSQSPRYKVAKRGQDVALRCDPISGHVSLFWYQQALGQGPEFLTYFQNEAQLDKSGLPSDRFFAERPEGSVSTLKIQRTQQEDSAVYLCASSRRSGAQETQYFGPGTRLLVL.

This clone was recorded a few times. This chain uses TRBV12-5 with TRBJ1-2, with a weak D call TRBD1 (6 bases). Germline CDR1 LGHNT, CDR2 FRNRAP. CDR3 size: 15 residues. Between the trimmed V and J ends, which lost 0 bases and 5 bases, there was a span of 13 bases. The CDR3: CASGLVPQGGYGYTF. For the CDR3, the DNA is TGTGCTAGTGGTTTGGTACCACAGGGTGGTTATGGCTACACCTTC.

This clone appeared a few times. The chain is built from TRBV6-7 and TRBJ2-7; a weak D match, TRBD1 (6 bases). TRBV6-7 is given ORF status, its function remaining uncertain. This CDR3 contains 13 residues. The V end lost 6 bases, the J end lost 3 bases, and 12 bases lay between the germline ends. The CDR3 coding sequence is TGTGCCAGCAGGATACAGGGTATCTACGAGCAGTACTTC. Its protein product is CASRIQGIYEQYF.